The 18 T cell receptor beta chains listed next were all sequenced from one sample in a study of post-analysis software for immune sequencing data. These receptors have no identified antigens. Libraries were made from TCR beta cDNA, and they carried unique molecular identifiers. One entry per CDR3 protein, called by TCRdb with MiXCR from the PCR reads. The sample consists of hundreds of thousands of distinct CDR3 sequences, about 32% of them appearing once. Study-level findings and limits: Five or six TRBV segments, TRBV5-6, TRBV5-1 and TRBV20-1 among them, were found more frequent in patients than controls.

The sample consisted of blood. The receptor set was obtained from a girl under 18 with multiple sclerosis.

The chain employs TRBV28 and TRBJ1-4; D unresolved. The germline gives CDR1 MDHEN, CDR2 SYDVKM. V gave up 4 bases and J gave up 5 bases, with 11 bases separating them. This CDR3 comprises 14 residues. The CDR3 nucleotides are TGTGCCAGCAGTTCCGACGGCTCAAATGAAAAACTGTTTTTT. Translating it yields CASSSDGSNEKLFF.

The rearrangement uses TRBV20-1 and TRBJ1-5, with D uncertain. V lost 3 bases and J 0 bases, leaving 12 bases between the germline ends. CDR1 DFQATT and CDR2 SNEGSKA come from the germline V gene (reference sequence). This CDR3 is 15 amino acids long. This chain's CDR3 is CSASQLEGSNQPQHF. The CDR3, as DNA: TGCAGTGCTAGTCAACTAGAGGGTAGCAATCAGCCCCAGCATTTT.

The V call is TRBV27, the J call TRBJ1-6; perhaps TRBD1 as D (5 bases). Per the germline V gene, CDR1 is MNHEY and CDR2 is SMNVEV (reference sequence). The V and J ends lost 5 bases and 3 bases respectively, with 11 bases between them. The length of the CDR3 is 15 residues. This chain's CDR3 is CASSRERGYNSPLHF. As DNA, the CDR3 is TGTGCCAGCAGTCGGGAAAGGGGCTATAATTCACCCCTCCACTTT.

The rearrangement joins TRBV12-3 or TRBV12-4 to TRBJ1-4, with a possible D match to TRBD1 (6 bases). The V end was cut by 3 bases, the J end by 8 bases, with 13 bases between. The CDR3 is 14 residues long. CDR3 coding DNA: TGTGCCAGCAGTTTTGTACAGGGTAAAGAAAAACTGTTTTTT. Translating it yields CASSFVQGKEKLFF.

The chain has TRBV7-9 and TRBJ2-1; D is possibly TRBD1 or TRBD2 (5 bases each). The CDR3 consists of 16 residues. Germline lookup yields CDR1 SEHNR and CDR2 FQNEAQ (reference sequence). V lost 8 bases and J 11 bases, leaving 28 bases between the germline ends. CDR3 DNA sequence: TGTGCCAGCCTGACGGCGGGCTTTAGGGGTCGGAATAAGCAGTTCTTC. Translated: CASLTAGFRGRNKQFF.

The V and J genes are TRBV20-1 and TRBJ2-1, with D perhaps TRBD2 (5 bases). V was trimmed by 1 base and J by 4 bases, leaving 14 bases between them. In germline, CDR1 is DFQATT, CDR2 SNEGSKA (reference sequence). CDR3 length: 15 amino acids. The CDR3 DNA follows: TGCAGTGCTAGAGGAGCGGACCTAATATACAATGAGCAGTTCTTC. It specifies CSARGADLIYNEQFF.

This clonotype was picked up a small number of times. The V and J genes are TRBV6-5 and TRBJ1-4; D uncertain. This CDR3 contains 15 residues. Trimming stripped 7 bases from V and 4 bases from J, with 16 bases between. Germline lookup yields CDR1 MNHEY and CDR2 SVGAGI. The CDR3 is CASTSLRAVNEKLFF. The CDR3 nucleotides are TGTGCCAGCACTTCCTTGCGGGCGGTTAATGAAAAACTGTTTTTT.

This clonotype has ten or more counts. The rearrangement joins TRBV3-1 to TRBJ2-1, with 8 positions matching TRBD2. The germline V gene has CDR1 LGHDT and CDR2 YNNKEL (reference sequence). Trimming at V came to 4 bases and at J to 12 bases, leaving 11 bases not matched to a gene. There are 14 residues in the CDR3. The DNA for the CDR3 is TGTGCCAGCAGCCTTACTAGCGGCCAAGGGGTGCAGTTCTTC. It yields the protein CASSLTSGQGVQFF.

V is TRBV20-1 and J is TRBJ2-5; 8 positions match TRBD1. The closer fit of TRBJ2-7 to the DNA end suggests the J call may be wrong. Germline CDR1 DFQATT, CDR2 SNEGSKA (reference sequence). CDR3 size: 15 residues. CDR3 sequence reads: CSASFPDRGPYEQYF. The DNA for the CDR3 is TGCAGTGCTAGTTTCCCAGACAGGGGACCCTACGAGCAGTACTTC.

The V gene is TRBV20-1, the J gene TRBJ2-7, with unresolved D. Germline assignment: CDR1 DFQATT and CDR2 SNEGSKA (reference sequence). Trimming left V 1 base short and J 1 base short, with 11 bases between. The CDR3 has 14 residues. CDR3 residues: CSARVRMGSYEQYF. CDR3 DNA sequence: TGCAGTGCTAGAGTCCGGATGGGGTCCTACGAGCAGTACTTC.

Only a few counts were recorded for this clonotype. The chain employs TRBV6-6 and TRBJ2-3, with 9 bases aligning to TRBD1. The germline CDR1 and CDR2 sequences are MNHNY and SVGAGI (reference sequence). The CDR3 contains 14 residues. The V gene end was trimmed by 5 bases and the J gene end by 4 bases; junction bases not matched to a gene: 4. This CDR3 reads CASSRQGVADTQYF. The CDR3 DNA sequence: TGTGCCAGCAGTAGACAGGGGGTCGCAGATACGCAGTATTTT.

This chain links TRBV20-1 with TRBJ2-2; D not certain. Germline values: CDR1 DFQATT, CDR2 SNEGSKA (reference sequence). V shed 2 bases and J shed 4 bases, with 11 bases lying between them. This CDR3 has 14 residues. Here the CDR3 DNA reads TGCAGTGCTAGACCAGGTCCTCTCACCGGGGAGCTGTTTTTT. Translated, it gives CSARPGPLTGELFF.

The gene calls are TRBV6-1 and TRBJ1-2, with D tentatively TRBD1 (5 bases). V was shortened by 4 bases and J by 4 bases, with 13 bases between the two germline ends. This CDR3 spans 14 amino acids. Germline values: CDR1 MNHNS, CDR2 SASEGT. The CDR3 is CASSAQGVGYGYTF. For the CDR3, the DNA is TGTGCCAGCAGTGCCCAGGGAGTAGGCTATGGCTACACCTTC.

This clonotype was counted between two and nine times. The chain employs TRBV20-1 and TRBJ1-6, with TRBD1 matching 7 bases. V dropped 7 bases and J dropped 7; count of bases not matched to a gene: 10. CDR1 is DFQATT and CDR2 is SNEGSKA in the germline V gene (reference sequence). CDR3 length equals 14 residues. CDR3 sequence (DNA): TGCAGTGTTGTGGCCGGGACAGACAATTCACCCCTCCACTTT. Translated, it gives CSVVAGTDNSPLHF.

This chain links TRBV5-1 with TRBJ2-1; 7 bases agree with TRBD2. This CDR3 is 16 amino acids long. V shed 4 bases, J shed 6 bases, and the junction held 13 bases outside the gene matches. Germline V gene sequence: CDR1 SGHRS, CDR2 YFSETQ. The CDR3 loop reads CASSLMTSLVPNEQFF. As DNA, the CDR3 is TGCGCCAGCAGCCTCATGACTAGCCTGGTACCCAATGAGCAGTTCTTC.

This clonotype has a single count. This clone may be a read error of a much larger clone one base away. V usage is TRBV12-3 or TRBV12-4 and J usage is TRBJ2-1; 7 bases fit TRBD1. This CDR3 region has 13 residues. J lost 13 bases, V lost 10 bases, and 16 bases had no gene match. In DNA form, the CDR3 reads TGTGCCACCCGAGGGACAGACCAAGAGACCCAGTTCTTC. Protein product: CATRGTDQETQFF.

The table lists this clonotype with a few counts. The chain has TRBV7-9 and TRBJ2-5; 8 positions match TRBD2. Germline trimming cut 5 bases from V and 5 bases from J; bases unmatched to any gene: 7. Germline assignment: CDR1 SEHNR and CDR2 FQNEAQ (reference sequence). There are 14 residues in the CDR3. The CDR3 nucleotides read TGTGCCAGCAGCCCCAGCGGGGGTTCGGAGACCCAGTACTTC. Translation gives CASSPSGGSETQYF.

V and J are TRBV4-3 and TRBJ2-5; 8 bases map to TRBD2. The CDR3 runs 13 residues. Per the germline V gene, CDR1 is LGHNA and CDR2 is YSLEER. V trimming: 0 bases; J trimming: 11 bases; junction bases outside the gene matches: 5. The CDR3 protein is CASSQDQGTRQYF. DNA of the CDR3: TGCGCCAGCAGCCAAGATCAGGGGACTAGGCAGTACTTC.